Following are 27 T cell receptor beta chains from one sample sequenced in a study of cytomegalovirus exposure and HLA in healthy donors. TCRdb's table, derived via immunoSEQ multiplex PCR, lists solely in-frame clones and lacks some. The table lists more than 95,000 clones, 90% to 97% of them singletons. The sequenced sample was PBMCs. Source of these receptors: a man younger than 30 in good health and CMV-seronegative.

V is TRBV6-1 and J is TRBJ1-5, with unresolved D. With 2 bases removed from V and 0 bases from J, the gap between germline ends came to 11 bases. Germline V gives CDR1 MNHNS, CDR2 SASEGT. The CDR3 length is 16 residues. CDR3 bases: TGTGCCAGCAGTGAAAGCCGTAGATATAGCAATCAGCCCCAGCATTTT. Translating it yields CASSESRRYSNQPQHF.

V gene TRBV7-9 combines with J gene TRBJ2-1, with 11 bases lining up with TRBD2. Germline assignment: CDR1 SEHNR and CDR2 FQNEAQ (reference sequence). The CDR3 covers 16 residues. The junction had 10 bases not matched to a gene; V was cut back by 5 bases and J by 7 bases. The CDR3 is CASSPRTGLAANEQFF. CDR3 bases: TGTGCCAGCAGCCCGAGGACGGGACTAGCGGCTAATGAGCAGTTCTTC.

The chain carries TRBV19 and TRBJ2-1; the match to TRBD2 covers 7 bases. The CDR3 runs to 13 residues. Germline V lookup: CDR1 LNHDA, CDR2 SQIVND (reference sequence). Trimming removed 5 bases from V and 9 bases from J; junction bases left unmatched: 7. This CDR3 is CASSAGAEGEQFF. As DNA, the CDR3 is TGTGCCAGTAGTGCGGGAGCAGAAGGTGAGCAGTTCTTC.

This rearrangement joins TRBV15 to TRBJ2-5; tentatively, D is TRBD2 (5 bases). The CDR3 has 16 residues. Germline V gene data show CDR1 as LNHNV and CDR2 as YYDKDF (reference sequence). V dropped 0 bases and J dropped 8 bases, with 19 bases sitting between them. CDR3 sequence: CATSRESHDPPGTQYF. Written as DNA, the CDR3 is TGTGCCACCAGCAGAGAGTCCCATGACCCCCCGGGAACCCAGTACTTC.

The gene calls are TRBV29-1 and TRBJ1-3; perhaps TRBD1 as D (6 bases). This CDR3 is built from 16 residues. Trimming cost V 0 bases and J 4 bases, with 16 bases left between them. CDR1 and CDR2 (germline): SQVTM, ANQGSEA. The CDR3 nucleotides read TGCAGCGTTGAAGAACTTAGGGGGGGGAGAGGAAACACCATATATTTT. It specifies CSVEELRGGRGNTIYF.

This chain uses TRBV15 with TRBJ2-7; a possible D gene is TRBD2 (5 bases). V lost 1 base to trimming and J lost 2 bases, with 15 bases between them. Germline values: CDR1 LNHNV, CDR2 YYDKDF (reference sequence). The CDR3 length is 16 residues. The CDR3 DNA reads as TGTGCCACCAGCAGAGGGAGCGCGGGCCGCCCCTACGAGCAGTACTTC. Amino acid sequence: CATSRGSAGRPYEQYF.

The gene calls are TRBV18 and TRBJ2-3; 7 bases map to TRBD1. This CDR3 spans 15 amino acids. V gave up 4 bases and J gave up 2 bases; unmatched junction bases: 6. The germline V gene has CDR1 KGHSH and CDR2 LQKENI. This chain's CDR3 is CASSHRGGNTDTQYF. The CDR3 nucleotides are TGTGCCAGCTCACATCGAGGGGGCAACACAGATACGCAGTATTTT. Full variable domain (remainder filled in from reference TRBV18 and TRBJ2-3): NAGVMQNPRHLVRRRGQEARLRCSPMKGHSHVYWYRQLPEEGLKFMVYLQKENIIDESGMPKERFSAEFPKEGPSILRIQQVVRGDSAAYFCASSHRGGNTDTQYFGPGTRLTVL.

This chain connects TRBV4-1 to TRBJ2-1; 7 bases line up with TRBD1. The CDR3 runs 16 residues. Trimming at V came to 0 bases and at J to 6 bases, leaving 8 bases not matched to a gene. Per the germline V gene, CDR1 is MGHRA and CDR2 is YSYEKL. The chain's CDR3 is CASSQEQGKSGNEQFF. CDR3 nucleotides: TGCGCCAGCAGCCAAGAACAGGGGAAGAGCGGCAATGAGCAGTTCTTC.

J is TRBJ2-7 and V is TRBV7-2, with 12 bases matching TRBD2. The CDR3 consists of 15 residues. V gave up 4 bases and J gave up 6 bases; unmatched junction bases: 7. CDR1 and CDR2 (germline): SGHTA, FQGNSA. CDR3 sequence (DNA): TGTGCCAGCAGCTACGTACTAGCGGGGGGACTCGAGCAGTACTTC. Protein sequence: CASSYVLAGGLEQYF.

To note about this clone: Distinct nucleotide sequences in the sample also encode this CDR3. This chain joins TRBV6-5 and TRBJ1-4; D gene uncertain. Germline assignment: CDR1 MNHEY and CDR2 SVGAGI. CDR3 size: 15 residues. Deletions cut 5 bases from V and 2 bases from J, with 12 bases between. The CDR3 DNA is TGTGCCAGCAGTCCGAGAACGGGGACTAATGAAAAACTGTTTTTT. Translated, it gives CASSPRTGTNEKLFF.

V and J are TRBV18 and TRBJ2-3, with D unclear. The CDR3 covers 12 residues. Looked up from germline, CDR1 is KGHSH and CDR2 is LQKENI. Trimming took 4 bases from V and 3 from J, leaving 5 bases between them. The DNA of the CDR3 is TGTGCCAGCTCACGTCTAACAGATACGCAGTATTTT. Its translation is CASSRLTDTQYF.

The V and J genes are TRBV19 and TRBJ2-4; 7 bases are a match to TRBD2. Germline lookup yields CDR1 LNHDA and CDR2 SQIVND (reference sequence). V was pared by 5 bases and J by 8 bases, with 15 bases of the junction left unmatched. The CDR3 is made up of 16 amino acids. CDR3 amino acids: CASSPNRGSRGDIQYF. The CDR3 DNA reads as TGTGCCAGTAGTCCGAACCGCGGGAGCCGGGGGGACATTCAGTACTTC. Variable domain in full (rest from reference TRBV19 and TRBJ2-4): DGGITQSPKYLFRKEGQNVTLSCEQNLNHDAMYWYRQDPGQGLRLIYYSQIVNDFQKGDIAEGYSVSREKKESFPLTVTSAQKNPTAFYLCASSPNRGSRGDIQYFGAGTRLSVL.

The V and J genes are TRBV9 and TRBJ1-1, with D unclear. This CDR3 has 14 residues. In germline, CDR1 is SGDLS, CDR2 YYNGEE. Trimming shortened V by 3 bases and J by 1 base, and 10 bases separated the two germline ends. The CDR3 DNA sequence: TGTGCCAGCAGCGAAGGTCGGGGGAACACTGAAGCTTTCTTT. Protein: CASSEGRGNTEAFF.

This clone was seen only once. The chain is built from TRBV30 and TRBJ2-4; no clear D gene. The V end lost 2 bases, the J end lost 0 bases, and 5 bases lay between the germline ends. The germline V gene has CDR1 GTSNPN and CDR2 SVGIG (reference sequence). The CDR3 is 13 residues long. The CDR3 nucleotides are TGTGCCTGGAGTACACAAGCCAAAAACATTCAGTACTTC. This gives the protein CAWSTQAKNIQYF.

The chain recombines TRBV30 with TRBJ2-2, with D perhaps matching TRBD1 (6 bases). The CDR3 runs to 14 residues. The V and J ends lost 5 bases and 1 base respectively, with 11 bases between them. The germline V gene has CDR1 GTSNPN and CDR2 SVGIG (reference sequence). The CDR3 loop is CAWSSRGNTGELFF. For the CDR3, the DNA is TGTGCCTGGTCATCCAGGGGGAACACCGGGGAGCTGTTTTTT.

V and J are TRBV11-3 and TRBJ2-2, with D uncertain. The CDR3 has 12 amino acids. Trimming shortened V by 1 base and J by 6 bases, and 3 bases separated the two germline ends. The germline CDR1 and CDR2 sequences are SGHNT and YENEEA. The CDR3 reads CASSLVAGELFF. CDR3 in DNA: TGTGCCAGCAGCTTAGTCGCCGGGGAGCTGTTTTTT. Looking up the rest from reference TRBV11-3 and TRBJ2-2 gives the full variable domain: EAGVVQSPRYKIIEKKQPVAFWCNPISGHNTLYWYLQNLGQGPELLIRYENEEAVDDSQLPKDRFSAERLKGVDSTLKIQPAELGDSAVYLCASSLVAGELFFGEGSRLTVL.

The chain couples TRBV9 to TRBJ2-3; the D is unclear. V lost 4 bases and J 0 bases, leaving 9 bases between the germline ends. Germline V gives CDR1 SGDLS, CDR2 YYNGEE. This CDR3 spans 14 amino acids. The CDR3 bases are TGTGCCAGCAGCCCAGTGTCTAGCACAGATACGCAGTATTTT. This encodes CASSPVSSTDTQYF. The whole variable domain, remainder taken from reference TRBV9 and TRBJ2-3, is DSGVTQTPKHLITATGQRVTLRCSPRSGDLSVYWYQQSLDQGLQFLIQYYNGEERAKGNILERFSAQQFPDLHSELNLSSLELGDSALYFCASSPVSSTDTQYFGPGTRLTVL.

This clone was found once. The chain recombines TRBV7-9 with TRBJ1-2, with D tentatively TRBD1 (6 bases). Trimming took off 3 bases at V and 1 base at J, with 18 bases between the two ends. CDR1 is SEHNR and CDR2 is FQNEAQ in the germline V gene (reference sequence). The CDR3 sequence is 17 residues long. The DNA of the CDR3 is TGTGCCAGCAGCTTTAACAGGGACAATAACCTTAACTATGGCTACACCTTC. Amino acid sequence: CASSFNRDNNLNYGYTF.

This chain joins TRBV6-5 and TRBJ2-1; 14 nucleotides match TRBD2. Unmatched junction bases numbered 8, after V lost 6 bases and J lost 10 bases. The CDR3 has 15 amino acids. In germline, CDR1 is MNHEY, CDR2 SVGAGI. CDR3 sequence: CASSRGTSGSGEQFF. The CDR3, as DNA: TGTGCCAGCAGCCGCGGGACTAGCGGGAGTGGGGAGCAGTTCTTC.

The CDR3 DNA reads as TGTGCCAGCAGTGAAGTCGGGTCCTACGAGCAGTACTTC. It yields the protein CASSEVGSYEQYF. The chain couples TRBV6-1 to TRBJ2-7; no clear D. Germline loops: CDR1 MNHNS, CDR2 SASEGT. CDR3 size: 13 residues. Trimming shortened V by 1 base and J by 1 base, and 5 bases separated the two germline ends.

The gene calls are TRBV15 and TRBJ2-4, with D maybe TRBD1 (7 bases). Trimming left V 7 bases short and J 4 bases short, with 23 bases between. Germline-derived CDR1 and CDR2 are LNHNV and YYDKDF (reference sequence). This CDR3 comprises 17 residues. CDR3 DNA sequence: TGTGCCACCATCGATCTCAGGGGGACTTTGGAGAAAAACATTCAGTACTTC. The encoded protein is CATIDLRGTLEKNIQYF.

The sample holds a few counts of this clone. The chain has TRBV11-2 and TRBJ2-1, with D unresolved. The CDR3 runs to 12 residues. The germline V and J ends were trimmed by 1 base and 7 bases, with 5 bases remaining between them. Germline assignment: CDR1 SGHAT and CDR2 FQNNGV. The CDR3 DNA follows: TGTGCCAGCAGCTTAGTGAGAAATGAGCAGTTCTTC. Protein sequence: CASSLVRNEQFF.

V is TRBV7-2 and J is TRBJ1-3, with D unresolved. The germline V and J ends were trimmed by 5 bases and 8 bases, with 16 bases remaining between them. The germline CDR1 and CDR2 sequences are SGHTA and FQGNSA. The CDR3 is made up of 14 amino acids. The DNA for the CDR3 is TGTGCCAGCAGCATCGGACTAACTGGGGACACCATATATTTT. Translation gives CASSIGLTGDTIYF.

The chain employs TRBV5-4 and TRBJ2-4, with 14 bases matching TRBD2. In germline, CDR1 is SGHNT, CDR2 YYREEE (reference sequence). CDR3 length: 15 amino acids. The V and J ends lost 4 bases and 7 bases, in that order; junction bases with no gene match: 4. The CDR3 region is CASSGGLAGVNIQYF. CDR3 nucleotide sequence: TGTGCCAGCAGCGGGGGACTAGCGGGAGTTAACATTCAGTACTTC.

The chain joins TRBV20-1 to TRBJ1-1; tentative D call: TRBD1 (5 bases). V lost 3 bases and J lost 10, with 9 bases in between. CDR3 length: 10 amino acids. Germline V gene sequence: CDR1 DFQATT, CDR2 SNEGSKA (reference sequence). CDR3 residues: CSASYRGAFF. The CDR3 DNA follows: TGCAGTGCTAGTTATAGGGGAGCTTTCTTT.

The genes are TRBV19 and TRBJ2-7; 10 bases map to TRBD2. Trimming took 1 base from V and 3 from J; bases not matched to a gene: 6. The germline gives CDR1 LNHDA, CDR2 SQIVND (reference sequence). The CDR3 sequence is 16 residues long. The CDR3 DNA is TGTGCCAGTAGTATAGTCGGACTAGCGGAAAACTACGAGCAGTACTTC. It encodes CASSIVGLAENYEQYF.

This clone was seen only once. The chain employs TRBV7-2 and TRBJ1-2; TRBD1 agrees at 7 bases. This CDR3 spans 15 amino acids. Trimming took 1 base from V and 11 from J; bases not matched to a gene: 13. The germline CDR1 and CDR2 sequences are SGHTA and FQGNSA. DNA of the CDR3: TGTGCCAGCAGCTTAGTAGGTCTAGGGGGCGGTTTATACACCTTC. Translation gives CASSLVGLGGGLYTF.